The clone carrying this T cell receptor beta chain was detected once. V was clipped by 8 bases and J by 2 bases; unmatched bases: 7. Germline V gives CDR1 WNHNN, CDR2 SYGVQD (reference sequence). CDR3 length equals 16 residues. This sample stems from a study of blood T cell repertoires in COVID-19. In the study's own analysis: Cell counts per sample came from amplifying reference gene primers. Clones were sequenced by immunoSEQ multiplex PCR, and TCRdb holds only the in-frame ones, with some missing. V, J and clone size reflect that table, while D and trimming were determined from the DNA. This sample has about 430,000 clones, with 70% to 90% found just once. The cohort comprised adults aged about 18 to 89 years residing in 20 to 30 US areas. Exposed study participants had met a COVID-19 case within 2 weeks before entry.

The specimen sequenced was PBMCs or T cells enriched from blood (not recorded which). V usage is TRBV10-1 and J usage is TRBJ2-2, with TRBD2 matching 11 bases. The sequence came from a woman between 18 and 29 years old who had been exposed to COVID-19. CDR3 amino acids: CASPPGTSGNTGELFF. The CDR3 DNA is TGCGCCAGCCCCCCCGGGACTAGCGGTAACACCGGGGAGCTGTTTTTT.